The 20 T cell receptor beta chains below come from one sample, sequenced in a study of sequential checkpoint blockade in melanoma. Using immunoSEQ multiplex PCR, the repertoire was profiled, and TCRdb retains in-frame clones only, with some absent. Of approximately 2,000 clones listed, 16% are singletons. Treatment given: randomized to nivolumab then ipilimumab (arm A) or the reverse (arm B). This material consisted of tumor tissue (inferred from file names), taken from a patient given nivolumab and ipilimumab in sequence. The receptors stem from a human donor with melanoma.

The chain combines TRBV28 with TRBJ2-2; no reliable D call. Trimming took off 4 bases at V and 4 bases at J, with 13 bases between the two ends. The CDR3 runs to 15 residues. From germline, CDR1 is MDHEN and CDR2 SYDVKM. This chain's CDR3 is CASSSGPAITGELFF. The CDR3 coding sequence is TGTGCCAGCAGTTCCGGGCCAGCGATCACCGGGGAGCTGTTTTTT. The entire variable domain, with the rest obtained from reference TRBV28 and TRBJ2-2, is as follows: DVKVTQSSRYLVKRTGEKVFLECVQDMDHENMFWYRQDPGLGLRLIYFSYDVKMKEKGDIPEGYSVSREKKERFSLILESASTNQTSMYLCASSSGPAITGELFFGEGSRLTVL.

V usage is TRBV6-1 and J usage is TRBJ1-2, with a tentative D call TRBD1 (5 bases). The germline V gene encodes CDR1 MNHNS and CDR2 SASEGT. V lost 1 base and J lost 2, with 23 bases in between. The CDR3 runs 19 residues. The CDR3 region has the DNA TGTGCCAGCAGTGAAGTCGGGGGGGGTTTCCGGGCCCCGAACTATGGCTACACCTTC. Encoded protein: CASSEVGGGFRAPNYGYTF.

Sample share makes this clone large (0.1 to 1%). The rearrangement uses TRBV6-1 and TRBJ1-6; the D is unclear. Germline lookup yields CDR1 MNHNS and CDR2 SASEGT. The V end lost 0 bases, the J end lost 8 bases, and 8 bases lay between the germline ends. The CDR3 totals 14 residues. Here the CDR3 DNA reads TGTGCCAGCAGTGAAGCCCGCAGTTATTCACCCCTCCACTTT. Its protein product is CASSEARSYSPLHF.

The chain joins TRBV19 to TRBJ1-1, with D hard to call. The CDR3 length is 13 residues. With 5 bases removed from V and 11 bases from J, the gap between germline ends came to 18 bases. Germline V gene sequence: CDR1 LNHDA, CDR2 SQIVND (reference sequence). The CDR3 region is CASSSVTGLGAFF. CDR3 coding DNA: TGTGCCAGTAGTTCGGTTACGGGATTGGGGGCTTTCTTT.

This clone was seen repeatedly, ten times or more. This sequence joins TRBV7-2 and TRBJ1-4, with no clear D. The CDR3 consists of 13 residues. The ends were cut back, 1 base at V and 7 bases at J, with 7 bases in the middle. CDR1 is SGHTA and CDR2 is FQGNSA in the germline V gene. CDR3 DNA: TGTGCCAGCAGCTTAGGACACCCTGAAAAACTGTTTTTT. It translates to CASSLGHPEKLFF.

The CDR3 coding sequence is TGTGCCATCAGGAAGAGCGGGGACCAAGAGACCCAGTACTTC. Translated, it gives CAIRKSGDQETQYF. V is TRBV6-8 and J is TRBJ2-5; TRBD2 agrees at 7 bases. Germline CDR1 reads MNHGY; CDR2 reads SAAAGT. The CDR3 is 14 residues long. V gave up 10 bases and J gave up 0 bases; unmatched junction bases: 8.

This clone was counted only a few times. The chain carries TRBV9 and TRBJ1-6, with a weak D call TRBD1 (6 bases). The germline V gene has CDR1 SGDLS and CDR2 YYNGEE. V gave up 7 bases and J gave up 5 bases, with 7 bases separating them. This CDR3 is 12 amino acids long. For the CDR3, the DNA is TGTGCCAGCGGACAGAATAATTCACCCCTCCACTTT. Translation gives CASGQNNSPLHF.

There are many counts of this clone. This chain joins TRBV7-2 and TRBJ1-1, with 7 bases matching TRBD1. Germline values: CDR1 SGHTA, CDR2 FQGNSA. The CDR3 sequence is 13 residues long. V was pared by 5 bases and J by 10 bases, with 10 bases of the junction left unmatched. CDR3 protein: CASSAEQGTIAFF. CDR3 in DNA: TGTGCCAGCAGCGCGGAACAGGGGACGATAGCTTTCTTT.

This clone was seen only a few times. The chain links TRBV11-3 to TRBJ2-7; D is possibly TRBD2 (5 bases). Trimming removed 2 bases from V and 2 bases from J, with 13 bases in between. The CDR3 spans 15 residues. CDR1 is SGHNT and CDR2 is YENEEA in the germline V gene. CDR3 loop: CASSLYTGLAYEQYV. The CDR3 region has the DNA TGTGCCAGCAGCTTATATACGGGGTTAGCCTACGAGCAGTACGTC.

This clone was observed a handful of times. The J gene is TRBJ2-2, the V gene TRBV6-8, with D possibly being TRBD2 (7 bases). Germline V gives CDR1 MNHGY, CDR2 SAAAGT. V lost 0 bases, J lost 4 bases, and 15 bases lay in between. This CDR3 contains 17 residues. CDR3 DNA sequence: TGTGCCAGCAGTTACTCGAGAGTAGGGGGGGCCACCGGGGAGCTGTTTTTT. It specifies CASSYSRVGGATGELFF.

This sequence joins TRBV6-4 and TRBJ2-7; the D gene could be TRBD1 or TRBD2 (6 bases each). The germline gives CDR1 MRHNA, CDR2 SNTAGT. V was trimmed by 10 bases and J by 2 bases, leaving 9 bases between them. The CDR3 consists of 11 residues. The CDR3 region has the DNA TGTGCCACAGGGGAGGCCTACGAGCAGTACTTC. Translating gives CATGEAYEQYF.

This clone is medium-sized by share. This chain joins TRBV6-8 and TRBJ1-1; D might be TRBD1 (5 bases). The germline V and J ends were trimmed by 10 bases and 1 base, with 22 bases remaining between them. CDR3 length: 16 residues. In germline, CDR1 is MNHGY, CDR2 SAAAGT. DNA of the CDR3: TGTGCCACCAGACTACTTTTGGGGGGTCCGAACACTGAAGCTTTCTTT. Encoded protein: CATRLLLGGPNTEAFF.

The chain couples TRBV18 to TRBJ1-3, with D possibly TRBD1 on 6 matching bases. CDR1 and CDR2 from the germline V gene are KGHSH and LQKENI. This CDR3 is built from 12 residues. V lost 3 bases and J 7 bases, leaving 7 bases between the germline ends. The CDR3 bases are TGTGCCAGCTCACCCGACAGGAACACCATATATTTT. It encodes CASSPDRNTIYF.

This chain links TRBV9 with TRBJ2-4, with D unresolved. Germline V gene data show CDR1 as SGDLS and CDR2 as YYNGEE. Between the trimmed V and J ends, which lost 4 bases and 0 bases, there was a span of 11 bases. CDR3 length equals 15 residues. The CDR3 sequence is CASSFWVRAKNIQYF. The DNA of the CDR3 is TGTGCCAGCAGCTTCTGGGTTAGAGCCAAAAACATTCAGTACTTC.

The chain joins TRBV23-1 to TRBJ2-5, with 14 positions matching TRBD2. TRBV23-1 is an ORF, with its function uncertain. This CDR3 is built from 23 residues. The ends lost 4 bases at V and 2 bases at J; junction bases unmatched: 24. CDR3 nucleotides: TGCGCCAGCAGTCCTTCAGACAGACTAGCCTTTCGACTAGCGGGGGGGACTCAAGAGACCCAGTACTTC. Its translation: CASSPSDRLAFRLAGGTQETQYF.

This clone came up a few times. The CDR3, as DNA: TGTGCCAGCAGCTATACAGCGAGGGGTTATCAGCCCCAGCATTTT. This sequence encodes CASSYTARGYQPQHF. The rearrangement links TRBV28 to TRBJ1-5, with D possibly matching TRBD1 (5 bases). The CDR3 totals 15 residues. Trimming left V 6 bases short and J 5 bases short, with 17 bases between. Germline loops: CDR1 MDHEN, CDR2 SYDVKM. The full variable domain, its missing parts supplied by reference TRBV28 and TRBJ1-5, is DVKVTQSSRYLVKRTGEKVFLECVQDMDHENMFWYRQDPGLGLRLIYFSYDVKMKEKGDIPEGYSVSREKKERFSLILESASTNQTSMYLCASSYTARGYQPQHFGDGTRLSIL.

This clone is medium-sized within its sample. V is TRBV4-1 and J is TRBJ2-2; unclear D gene. Germline V gene lookup returns CDR1 MGHRA and CDR2 YSYEKL. The CDR3 runs to 15 residues. V was pared by 0 bases and J by 7 bases, with 12 bases between. The CDR3 loop reads CASSQEYLLGGELFF. DNA for the CDR3: TGCGCCAGCAGCCAAGAGTACCTCTTGGGCGGGGAGCTGTTTTTT.

The rearrangement joins TRBV12-2 to TRBJ2-3; TRBD1 reflects the table's D call only, with no check against the DNA. TRBV12-2 is classified as a pseudogene. The CDR3 spans 14 residues. The CDR3 is CASVRDRPPDTQYF. The CDR3 DNA reads as TGTGCCAGTGTCCGGGACAGACCTCCAGATACGCAGTATTTT.

The chain employs TRBV18 and TRBJ1-5; D might be TRBD1 (5 bases). Germline-derived CDR1 and CDR2 are KGHSH and LQKENI. Trimming removed 3 bases at V and 7 bases at J, with 13 bases between. The CDR3 is 14 amino acids. CDR3 DNA: TGTGCCAGCTCACCGATCGGGACGTCCCAGCCCCAGCATTTT. Its protein is CASSPIGTSQPQHF.

This clone was counted between two and nine times. This chain uses TRBV14 with TRBJ1-1; 8 positions agree with TRBD1. The germline gives CDR1 SGHDN, CDR2 FVKESK. The V and J ends lost 3 bases and 0 bases, in that order; junction bases with no gene match: 3. This CDR3 has 15 residues. Written as DNA, the CDR3 is TGTGCCAGCAGCCAGGAGACAGGGGTGAACACTGAAGCTTTCTTT. The encoded protein is CASSQETGVNTEAFF.